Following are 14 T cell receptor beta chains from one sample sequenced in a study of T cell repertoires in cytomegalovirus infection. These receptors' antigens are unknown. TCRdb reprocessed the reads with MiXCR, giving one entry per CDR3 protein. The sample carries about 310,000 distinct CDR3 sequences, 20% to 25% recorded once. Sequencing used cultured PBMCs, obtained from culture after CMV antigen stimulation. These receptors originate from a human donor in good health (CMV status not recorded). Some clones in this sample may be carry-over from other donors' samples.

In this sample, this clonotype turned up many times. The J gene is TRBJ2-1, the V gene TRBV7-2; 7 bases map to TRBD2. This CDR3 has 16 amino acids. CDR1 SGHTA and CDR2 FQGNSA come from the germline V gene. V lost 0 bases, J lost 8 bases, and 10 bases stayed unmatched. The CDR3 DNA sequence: TGTGCCAGCAGCTTAGCGCTCGGACTAGATCTTTATGAGCAGTTCTTC. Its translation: CASSLALGLDLYEQFF.

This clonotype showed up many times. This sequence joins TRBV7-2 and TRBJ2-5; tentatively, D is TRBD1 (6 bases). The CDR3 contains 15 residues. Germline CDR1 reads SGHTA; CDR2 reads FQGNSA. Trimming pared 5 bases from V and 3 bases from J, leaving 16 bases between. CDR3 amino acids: CASSPGQLLKETQYF. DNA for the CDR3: TGTGCCAGCAGCCCCGGACAGCTATTAAAAGAGACCCAGTACTTC.

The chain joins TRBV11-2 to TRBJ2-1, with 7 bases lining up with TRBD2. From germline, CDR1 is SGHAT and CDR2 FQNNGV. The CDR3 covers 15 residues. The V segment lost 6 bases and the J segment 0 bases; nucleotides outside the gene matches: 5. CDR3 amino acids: CASSTSASSYNEQFF. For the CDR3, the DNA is TGTGCCAGCAGTACTAGCGCCAGCTCCTACAATGAGCAGTTCTTC.

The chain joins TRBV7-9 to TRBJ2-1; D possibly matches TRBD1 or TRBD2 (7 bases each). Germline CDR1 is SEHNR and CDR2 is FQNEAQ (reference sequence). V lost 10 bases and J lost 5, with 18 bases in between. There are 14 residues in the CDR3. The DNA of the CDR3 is TGTGCCACCCGAAAGTCAGGGGGGGACAATGAGCAGTTCTTC. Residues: CATRKSGGDNEQFF.

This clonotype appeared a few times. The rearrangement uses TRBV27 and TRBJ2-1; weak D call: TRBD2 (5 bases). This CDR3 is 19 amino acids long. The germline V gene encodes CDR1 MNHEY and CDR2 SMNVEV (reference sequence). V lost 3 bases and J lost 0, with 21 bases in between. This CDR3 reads CASSLLRSGLMSSYNEQFF. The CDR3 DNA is TGTGCCAGCAGTTTGTTACGATCCGGACTGATGAGCTCCTACAATGAGCAGTTCTTC.

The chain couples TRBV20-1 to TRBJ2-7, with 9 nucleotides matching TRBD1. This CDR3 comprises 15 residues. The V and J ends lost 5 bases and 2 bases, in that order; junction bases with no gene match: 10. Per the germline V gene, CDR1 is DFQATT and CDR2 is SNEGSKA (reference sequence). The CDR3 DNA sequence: TGCAGTGCTCAGGAAGGCGGGACAGGGACCTACGAGCAGTACTTC. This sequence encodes CSAQEGGTGTYEQYF.

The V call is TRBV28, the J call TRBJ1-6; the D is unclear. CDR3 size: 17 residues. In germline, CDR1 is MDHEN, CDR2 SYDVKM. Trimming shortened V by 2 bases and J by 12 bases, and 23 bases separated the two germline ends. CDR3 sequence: CASSLTPVAAVLRPLHF. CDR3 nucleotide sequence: TGTGCCAGCAGTTTAACCCCCGTAGCAGCGGTTTTGAGACCCCTCCACTTT.

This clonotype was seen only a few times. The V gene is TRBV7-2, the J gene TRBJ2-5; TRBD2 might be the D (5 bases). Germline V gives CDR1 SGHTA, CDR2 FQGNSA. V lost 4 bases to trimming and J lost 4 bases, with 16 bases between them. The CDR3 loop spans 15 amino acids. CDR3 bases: TGTGCCAGCAGCTCTCACGGGATCGGACGAGAGACCCAGTACTTC. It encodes CASSSHGIGRETQYF.

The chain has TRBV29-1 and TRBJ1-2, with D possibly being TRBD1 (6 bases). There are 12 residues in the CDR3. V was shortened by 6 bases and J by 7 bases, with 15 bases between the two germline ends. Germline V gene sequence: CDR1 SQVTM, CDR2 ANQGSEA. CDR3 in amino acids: CSVEQGAGGYTF. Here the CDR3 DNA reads TGCAGCGTCGAACAGGGTGCCGGTGGCTACACCTTC.

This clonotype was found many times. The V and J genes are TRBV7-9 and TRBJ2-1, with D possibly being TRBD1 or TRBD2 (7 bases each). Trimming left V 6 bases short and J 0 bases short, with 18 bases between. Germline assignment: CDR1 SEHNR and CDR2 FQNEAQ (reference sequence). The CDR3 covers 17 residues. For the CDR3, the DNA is TGTGCCAGCAGAGGTACGGGGGAGGGGGCCTCCTACAATGAGCAGTTCTTC. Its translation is CASRGTGEGASYNEQFF.

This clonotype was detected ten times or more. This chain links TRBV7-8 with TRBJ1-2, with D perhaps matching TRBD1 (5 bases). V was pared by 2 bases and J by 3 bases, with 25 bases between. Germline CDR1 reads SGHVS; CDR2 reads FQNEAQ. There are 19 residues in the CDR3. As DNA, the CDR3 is TGTGCCAGCAGCTTAATAGTGCCCCGAAAAGGGGAGGTAGACTATGGCTACACCTTC. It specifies CASSLIVPRKGEVDYGYTF.

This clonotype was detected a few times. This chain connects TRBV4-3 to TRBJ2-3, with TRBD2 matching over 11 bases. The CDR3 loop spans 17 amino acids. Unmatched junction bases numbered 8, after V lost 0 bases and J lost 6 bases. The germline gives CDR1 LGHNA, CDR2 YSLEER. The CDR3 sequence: CASSQETIAGGRDTQYF. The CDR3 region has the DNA TGCGCCAGCAGCCAAGAAACCATAGCGGGAGGGAGGGATACGCAGTATTTT.

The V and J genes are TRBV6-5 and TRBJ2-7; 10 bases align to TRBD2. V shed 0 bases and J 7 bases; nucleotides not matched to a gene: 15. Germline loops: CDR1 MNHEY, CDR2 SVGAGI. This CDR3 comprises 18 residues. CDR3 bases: TGTGCCAGCAGTTACTCACAACCTTATAGCGGGAGGACTAAAGAGCAGTACTTC. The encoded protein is CASSYSQPYSGRTKEQYF.

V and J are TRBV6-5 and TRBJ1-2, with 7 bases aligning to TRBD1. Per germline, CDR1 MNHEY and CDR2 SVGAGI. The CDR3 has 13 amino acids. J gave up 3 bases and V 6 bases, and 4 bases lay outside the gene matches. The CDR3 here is CASSRDRDYGYTF. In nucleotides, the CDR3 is TGTGCCAGCAGCCGAGACAGGGACTATGGCTACACCTTC.